This entry lists 21 T cell receptor beta chains sequenced from one sample in a study of vaccination effects on CD4 cells after COVID-19. Some clones are missing from TCRdb's copy, which holds only in-frame ones; the method was immunoSEQ multiplex PCR. The table shows around 46,000 clones, with 75% occurring only once. No antigen has been identified for these receptors. Sequencing in the ViraFEST assay came after antigen-specific CD4+ T cells had been expanded with viral peptide pools, which were used to stimulate PBMC. After roughly 9 days in culture, the CD4+ T cells were isolated. Convalescent patients had PCR-confirmed SARS-CoV-2 infection between March and December 2020. This specimen consisted of CD4+ T cells from PBMCs cultured with a peptide pool, obtained before COVID-19 vaccination. All receptors come from a human donor who had a prior SARS-CoV-2 infection.

By its share, this clone is medium-sized. V is TRBV21-1 and J is TRBJ2-7; the table's TRBD2 call for D was not verified on the DNA. TRBV21-1 corresponds to a pseudogene. This CDR3 comprises 14 residues. CDR3 coding DNA: TGTGCCAGCAGGCCCAAGAGGAGCTCCTACGAGCAGTACTTC. Its protein is CASRPKRSSYEQYF.

The chain recombines TRBV18 with TRBJ1-3; no firm D call. The CDR3 extends over 18 amino acids. The germline V and J ends were trimmed by 3 bases and 0 bases, with 18 bases remaining between them. Germline assignment: CDR1 KGHSH and CDR2 LQKENI. This CDR3 is CASSPASAGRFSGNTIYF. The CDR3 coding sequence is TGTGCCAGCTCACCGGCATCAGCCGGGAGGTTCTCTGGAAACACCATATATTTT.

The genes are TRBV5-1 and TRBJ2-2, with unresolved D. V was clipped by 6 bases and J by 5 bases, with 17 bases between them. CDR3 size: 15 residues. CDR1 and CDR2 (germline): SGHRS, YFSETQ. The CDR3 coding sequence is TGCGCCAGCATCCCAGACAACACAAGGACCGGGGAGCTGTTTTTT. Encoded protein: CASIPDNTRTGELFF.

This clone showed up just a few times. CDR3 DNA sequence: TGTGCCAGCAGCCAAACCGGGACAGGGGGCCGTCTTCCCCTCCACTTT. It yields the protein CASSQTGTGGRLPLHF. The genes are TRBV3-1 (or the pseudogene TRBV3-2) and TRBJ1-6; 12 positions agree with TRBD1. V shed 2 bases, J shed 13 bases, and the junction held 9 bases outside the gene matches. Germline V gene data show CDR1 as LGHDT and CDR2 as YNNKEL (reference sequence). CDR3 size: 16 residues.

This chain links TRBV10-3 with TRBJ2-2, with D possibly TRBD1 on 5 matching bases. V lost 6 bases and J 3 bases, leaving 11 bases between the germline ends. CDR3 length: 14 residues. Germline CDR1 is ENHRY and CDR2 is SYGVKD. The CDR3: CAIRQGFDTGELFF. The CDR3 DNA sequence: TGTGCCATCAGGCAGGGATTCGACACCGGGGAGCTGTTTTTT.

Concerning this clone: The junction differs from germline at one of its ends, possibly a read error. The V gene is TRBV7-3, the J gene TRBJ2-7, with 7 bases identical to TRBD1. Germline CDR1 reads SGHTA; CDR2 reads FQGTGA. The CDR3 is 15 amino acids. The CDR3: CASSLTGTEHYEQYF. As DNA, the CDR3 is TGTGCCAGCAGCCTAACCGGGACAGAGCATTACGAGCAGTACTTC.

The chain employs TRBV28 and TRBJ2-1, with D possibly TRBD2 on 5 matching bases. V lost 3 bases, J lost 9 bases, and 9 bases lay in between. Germline CDR1 and CDR2: MDHEN and SYDVKM. The CDR3 spans 12 residues. The CDR3 coding sequence is TGTGCCAGCAGTTTGCTCCGGGGTGAGCAGTTCTTC. Residues: CASSLLRGEQFF.

The rearrangement links TRBV4-2 to TRBJ1-2; TRBD1 aligns across 7 bases. Germline CDR1 reads LGHNA; CDR2 reads YNFKEQ. The CDR3 extends over 15 amino acids. The trim removed 1 base at V and 4 bases at J, leaving 6 bases unmatched. DNA of the CDR3: TGTGCCAGCAGCCAAGCGACGGGACAGACCTATGGCTACACCTTC. Amino acid sequence: CASSQATGQTYGYTF.

This clone was recorded a few times. The J gene is TRBJ1-5, the V gene TRBV7-8; no clear D gene. V dropped 4 bases and J dropped 0 bases, with 19 bases sitting between them. Germline V gene data show CDR1 as SGHVS and CDR2 as FQNEAQ. CDR3 size: 18 residues. CDR3 sequence reads: CASSSTAARSFSNQPQHF. The CDR3 DNA sequence: TGTGCCAGCAGCTCGACCGCAGCGAGATCTTTTAGCAATCAGCCCCAGCATTTT.

Only a few counts were recorded for this clone. The DNA for the CDR3 is TGTGCCAGTAGTTACGACAGGGGGCACACTGAAGCTTTCTTT. The encoded protein is CASSYDRGHTEAFF. The chain joins TRBV19 to TRBJ1-1; 10 positions agree with TRBD1. V lost 5 bases and J lost 3; bases outside the gene matches: 3. Germline CDR1 LNHDA, CDR2 SQIVND (reference sequence). There are 14 residues in the CDR3.

This sequence joins TRBV5-4 and TRBJ2-2; D may correspond to TRBD1 or TRBD2 (6 bases each). The germline V gene has CDR1 SGHNT and CDR2 YYREEE (reference sequence). Trimming pared 0 bases from V and 5 bases from J, leaving 14 bases between. The CDR3 loop spans 16 amino acids. The CDR3 sequence is CASSLDPGGGTGELFF. The CDR3, as DNA: TGTGCCAGCAGCTTGGACCCCGGAGGGGGGACCGGGGAGCTGTTTTTT.

The V call is TRBV2, the J call TRBJ2-3, with 8 nucleotides matching TRBD1. Germline V gives CDR1 SNHLY, CDR2 FYNNEI. Trimming cost V 5 bases and J 14 bases; bases outside gene matches: 12. The CDR3 length is 13 residues. CDR3 sequence: CASSRYSTGDAYF. DNA of the CDR3: TGTGCCAGCAGTCGTTATTCGACAGGGGACGCGTATTTT.

V is TRBV4-3 and J is TRBJ2-2; D may be TRBD2 (5 bases). Trimming pared 1 base from V and 0 bases from J, leaving 15 bases between. Looked up from germline, CDR1 is LGHNA and CDR2 is YSLEER. The CDR3 length is 18 residues. The CDR3: CASSQAPELGANTGELFF. The CDR3, as DNA: TGCGCCAGCAGCCAAGCCCCCGAACTAGGAGCGAACACCGGGGAGCTGTTTTTT.

The chain employs TRBV11-2 and TRBJ2-5; tentatively, D is TRBD1 (5 bases). Germline V gene lookup returns CDR1 SGHAT and CDR2 FQNNGV. CDR3 size: 16 residues. V lost 5 bases to trimming and J lost 4 bases, with 20 bases between them. CDR3 region: CASSTPTDLTRETQYF. The DNA of the CDR3 is TGTGCCAGCAGCACTCCGACAGATCTTACACGAGAGACCCAGTACTTC.

The chain links TRBV28 to TRBJ2-7; D possibly corresponds to TRBD2 (7 bases). V was cut by 3 bases and J by 7 bases, with 16 bases left in between. CDR1 MDHEN and CDR2 SYDVKM come from the germline V gene. This CDR3 has 14 amino acids. CDR3 region: CASSFLGGRREQYF. The CDR3 DNA follows: TGTGCCAGCAGTTTTTTGGGGGGGCGGAGGGAGCAGTACTTC.

V usage is TRBV7-2 and J usage is TRBJ2-7, with D perhaps assigned TRBD1 or TRBD2 (5 bases each). The CDR3 totals 16 residues. CDR1 SGHTA and CDR2 FQGNSA come from the germline V gene. The V gene lost 0 bases and the J gene lost 2 bases, with 14 bases spanning the gap. The CDR3: CASSLASRGPTYEQYF. CDR3 coding DNA: TGTGCCAGCAGCTTAGCTAGTCGGGGCCCAACCTACGAGCAGTACTTC.

The chain couples TRBV23-1 to TRBJ2-7, with a weak D call TRBD1 (6 bases). TRBV23-1 is annotated as an ORF whose role is uncertain. Trimming removed 3 bases from V and 3 bases from J, with 18 bases in between. The CDR3 has 16 residues. CDR3 nucleotides: TGCGCCAGCAGTCAGGGGTCCGAAACAGGGAACTACGAGCAGTACTTC. Protein sequence: CASSQGSETGNYEQYF.

The chain couples TRBV29-1 to TRBJ2-2, with D unclear. Germline V gives CDR1 SQVTM, CDR2 ANQGSEA. The V end lost 4 bases, the J end lost 6 bases, and 15 bases lay between the germline ends. The CDR3 spans 14 residues. CDR3 in DNA: TGCAGCGTTGCGAAGACCCCCGGACCCGGGGAGCTGTTTTTT. Amino acid sequence: CSVAKTPGPGELFF.

V usage is TRBV6-6 and J usage is TRBJ1-2, with D maybe TRBD1 (6 bases). Trimming stripped 0 bases from V and 4 bases from J, with 15 bases between. The germline gives CDR1 MNHNY, CDR2 SVGAGI (reference sequence). CDR3 length equals 16 residues. The CDR3: CASSYSVGGAGYGYTF. Written as DNA, the CDR3 is TGTGCCAGCAGTTACTCAGTGGGGGGCGCGGGCTATGGCTACACCTTC.

The chain links TRBV19 to TRBJ2-3; D unresolved. CDR1 and CDR2 from the germline V gene are LNHDA and SQIVND (reference sequence). V was shortened by 5 bases and J by 0 bases, with 9 bases between the two germline ends. The CDR3 is 14 amino acids. CDR3 in amino acids: CASSVRASTDTQYF. The CDR3 DNA sequence: TGTGCCAGTAGTGTGCGAGCTAGCACAGATACGCAGTATTTT.

The chain employs TRBV6-1 and TRBJ2-7, with 9 bases lining up with TRBD2. Losses at the gene ends were 2 bases for V and 3 bases for J; bases not matched to a gene: 20. Germline V gene sequence: CDR1 MNHNS, CDR2 SASEGT. The length of the CDR3 is 20 residues. The CDR3 protein is CASSELSGAGGRHPIYEQYF. CDR3 bases: TGTGCCAGCAGTGAATTGTCCGGAGCGGGGGGACGACACCCTATCTACGAGCAGTACTTC.